Below, 21 T cell receptor beta chains from the same sample are listed, as sequenced in a study of shared clonotypes between healthy human individuals. The data were produced by immunoSEQ multiplex PCR, yet TCRdb's version contains in-frame clones alone and is incomplete. This repertoire shows approximately 2.5 million clones, approximately 93% found once; its top ten account for around 0.4%. Sequenced: naive CD4+ T cells from PBMCs. Specified subset: CD45RA+ positively selected. The source of these receptors is a man between 18 and 35 years old in good health. Some clones in this sample may be carry-over from other donors' samples.

The gene calls are TRBV18 and TRBJ1-1; D not resolved. This CDR3 contains 13 residues. Per the germline V gene, CDR1 is KGHSH and CDR2 is LQKENI. V lost 0 bases to trimming and J lost 6 bases, with 8 bases between them. DNA of the CDR3: TGTGCCAGCTCACCACCTTCACGGGCTGAAGCTTTCTTT. Translation: CASSPPSRAEAFF.

Regarding this clone: At one boundary the junction diverges from the germline segment, which might be a read error. The chain couples TRBV28 to TRBJ1-2; D remains unclear. Germline V gene sequence: CDR1 MDHEN, CDR2 SYDVKM. This CDR3 region has 13 residues. CDR3 sequence: CASNLRNNYGYTF. DNA for the CDR3: TGTGCCAGCAATTTACGGAATAACTATGGCTACACCTTC.

This chain connects TRBV27 to TRBJ1-5, with 11 bases that match TRBD1. This CDR3 is built from 19 residues. Germline loops: CDR1 MNHEY, CDR2 SMNVEV (reference sequence). J was trimmed by 2 bases and V by 5 bases; bases with no gene match: 14. CDR3 loop: CASSRGRRGQGVGNQPQHF. In DNA form, the CDR3 reads TGTGCCAGCAGTAGGGGGCGAAGGGGACAGGGGGTCGGCAATCAGCCCCAGCATTTT.

This clone has only a few counts. The V call is TRBV4-1, the J call TRBJ2-1; 8 bases fit TRBD1. There are 15 residues in the CDR3. The V gene end was trimmed by 1 base and the J gene end by 9 bases; junction bases not matched to a gene: 8. Germline values: CDR1 MGHRA, CDR2 YSYEKL. The CDR3 loop is CASSQVGTGVLEQFF. Here the CDR3 DNA reads TGCGCCAGCAGCCAAGTAGGGACAGGAGTCCTTGAGCAGTTCTTC.

Written as DNA, the CDR3 is TGTGCCAGCAGCCGACTGGCTAGCACAGATACGCAGTATTTT. The encoded protein is CASSRLASTDTQYF. The chain carries TRBV2 and TRBJ2-3; D is unresolved. CDR1 SNHLY and CDR2 FYNNEI come from the germline V gene. This CDR3 region has 14 residues. Trimming took off 6 bases at V and 0 bases at J, with 10 bases between the two ends. Full variable domain (outside the CDR3, taken from reference TRBV2 and TRBJ2-3): EPEVTQTPSHQVTQMGQEVILRCVPISNHLYFYWYRQILGQKVEFLVSFYNNEISEKSEIFDDQFSVERPDGSNFTLKIRSTKLEDSAMYFCASSRLASTDTQYFGPGTRLTVL.

This clone was counted between two and nine times. This sample also contains other DNA sequences that code for the same CDR3. The gene calls are TRBV18 and TRBJ1-2; 7 bases fit TRBD1. The CDR3 has 13 residues. V lost 6 bases to trimming and J lost 4 bases; unmatched junction nucleotides: 5. Per the germline V gene, CDR1 is KGHSH and CDR2 is LQKENI. The CDR3 coding sequence is TGTGCCAGCTCCCCGGACAGGTCCTATGGCTACACCTTC. It yields the protein CASSPDRSYGYTF.

The chain couples TRBV19 to TRBJ1-2; D may be TRBD1 (6 bases). Germline lookup yields CDR1 LNHDA and CDR2 SQIVND (reference sequence). V was shortened by 4 bases and J by 1 base, with 10 bases between the two germline ends. The CDR3 contains 14 residues. Here the CDR3 reads CASSTNRVNYGYTF. The CDR3 region has the DNA TGTGCCAGTAGTACTAACAGGGTTAACTATGGCTACACCTTC.

The chain links TRBV2 to TRBJ1-2; D possibly corresponds to TRBD1 (6 bases). Trimming removed 7 bases at V and 8 bases at J, with 20 bases between. Germline CDR1 reads SNHLY; CDR2 reads FYNNEI. The CDR3 consists of 14 residues. DNA of the CDR3: TGTGCCAGCATCCCCGAGGGGGGGGCGGGAGGCTACACCTTC. The encoded protein is CASIPEGGAGGYTF.

The chain joins TRBV29-1 to TRBJ2-1; 12 positions agree with TRBD2. CDR1 SQVTM and CDR2 ANQGSEA come from the germline V gene. The CDR3 runs 14 residues. V shed 2 bases, J shed 7 bases, and the junction held 3 bases outside the gene matches. The CDR3 region has the DNA TGCAGCGTTGAACGGACTAGCGGGAAGAATGAGCAGTTCTTC. It specifies CSVERTSGKNEQFF.

The V call is TRBV4-2, the J call TRBJ2-3, with TRBD2 identical over 9 bases. J was trimmed by 7 bases and V by 1 base; bases with no gene match: 9. The CDR3 totals 16 residues. The germline CDR1 and CDR2 sequences are LGHNA and YNFKEQ. The CDR3 spells CASSQGGGRAMNTQYF. DNA for the CDR3: TGTGCCAGCAGCCAAGGGGGCGGGAGGGCCATGAATACGCAGTATTTT.

The rearrangement uses TRBV25-1 and TRBJ1-3; D possibly corresponds to TRBD1 (5 bases). The CDR3 loop spans 15 amino acids. V lost 2 bases and J 2 bases, leaving 10 bases between the germline ends. The V gene's germline CDR1 is MGHDK and CDR2 SYGVNS. For the CDR3, the DNA is TGTGCCAGCAGTGAACCTGGGACGGCTGGAAACACCATATATTTT. It encodes CASSEPGTAGNTIYF. Full variable domain (outside the CDR3, taken from reference TRBV25-1 and TRBJ1-3): EADIYQTPRYLVIGTGKKITLECSQTMGHDKMYWYQQDPGMELHLIHYSYGVNSTEKGDLSSESTVSRIRTEHFPLTLESARPSHTSQYLCASSEPGTAGNTIYFGEGSWLTVV.

V usage is TRBV11-2 and J usage is TRBJ2-7, with D perhaps TRBD1 or TRBD2 (6 bases each). The CDR3 has 15 amino acids. Trimming shortened V by 3 bases and J by 3 bases, and 15 bases separated the two germline ends. Germline CDR1 SGHAT, CDR2 FQNNGV. The CDR3 loop reads CASSFSVGGLYEQYF. The CDR3 coding sequence is TGTGCCAGCAGCTTCTCTGTTGGGGGGCTCTACGAGCAGTACTTC.

V and J are TRBV5-6 and TRBJ2-5; D is perhaps TRBD2 (6 bases). Germline values: CDR1 SGHDT, CDR2 YYEEEE. The V and J ends lost 2 bases and 1 base respectively, with 12 bases between them. This CDR3 contains 15 residues. The CDR3 is CASSFVAGSQETQYF. CDR3 DNA: TGTGCCAGCAGCTTCGTTGCGGGGTCCCAAGAGACCCAGTACTTC.

A remark on this clone: In the same sample, other DNA sequences code for this CDR3. This rearrangement joins TRBV7-9 to TRBJ1-4, with TRBD1 matching 10 bases. The germline gives CDR1 SEHNR, CDR2 FQNEAQ (reference sequence). J gave up 0 bases and V 5 bases, and 3 bases lay outside the gene matches. CDR3 length: 16 residues. Here the CDR3 reads CASSPGQGATNEKLFF. The DNA of the CDR3 is TGTGCCAGCAGCCCCGGACAGGGGGCAACTAATGAAAAACTGTTTTTT.

J is TRBJ2-2 and V is TRBV5-6; D remains ambiguous. The germline CDR1 and CDR2 sequences are SGHDT and YYEEEE. Between the trimmed V and J ends, which lost 2 bases and 4 bases, there was a span of 21 bases. This CDR3 has 18 residues. The CDR3 DNA is TGTGCCAGCAGCTTTCGCCCAGGCCCTGTTGGTGCCACCGGGGAGCTGTTTTTT. Its translation: CASSFRPGPVGATGELFF.

The chain uses TRBV28 and TRBJ1-2, with TRBD1 as a possible D gene (5 bases). Germline V gene data show CDR1 as MDHEN and CDR2 as SYDVKM. The CDR3 has 12 amino acids. V was shortened by 0 bases and J by 8 bases, with 7 bases between the two germline ends. The CDR3 coding sequence is TGTGCCAGCAGTTTATGGGGGCGGGGCTACACCTTC. This sequence encodes CASSLWGRGYTF.

This clone has only one observation. Additional DNA sequences in this sample encode the identical CDR3. V usage is TRBV5-1 and J usage is TRBJ2-7, with D possibly being TRBD2 (6 bases). Germline lookup yields CDR1 SGHRS and CDR2 YFSETQ. The V gene lost 4 bases and the J gene lost 1 base, with 12 bases spanning the gap. The CDR3 length is 14 residues. CDR3 in DNA: TGCGCCAGCAGCCCTCGACTAGGTTCCTACGAGCAGTACTTC. It encodes CASSPRLGSYEQYF.

This chain links TRBV28 with TRBJ1-6; D uncertain. The CDR3 has 14 amino acids. Trimming pared 2 bases from V and 7 bases from J, leaving 9 bases between. The germline V gene encodes CDR1 MDHEN and CDR2 SYDVKM. In DNA, the CDR3 is TGTGCCAGCAGTTTAGGACCGTGGAATTCACCCCTCCACTTT. Residues: CASSLGPWNSPLHF.

This clone has just one count. The chain combines TRBV5-1 with TRBJ2-3, with D perhaps matching TRBD2 (6 bases). CDR1 and CDR2 (germline): SGHRS, YFSETQ. Trimming shortened V by 0 bases and J by 4 bases, and 18 bases separated the two germline ends. The CDR3 consists of 17 residues. CDR3 residues: CASSLGGLDSISDTQYF. Here the CDR3 DNA reads TGCGCCAGCAGCTTGGGGGGACTGGATTCGATATCAGATACGCAGTATTTT. The variable domain in full, completed from reference TRBV5-1 and TRBJ2-3, reads KAGVTQTPRYLIKTRGQQVTLSCSPISGHRSVSWYQQTPGQGLQFLFEYFSETQRNKGNFPGRFSGRQFSNSRSEMNVSTLELGDSALYLCASSLGGLDSISDTQYFGPGTRLTVL.

V is TRBV19 and J is TRBJ2-7; D unclear. The CDR3 has 13 amino acids. Trimming removed 4 bases from V and 3 bases from J, with 10 bases in between. CDR1 is LNHDA and CDR2 is SQIVND in the germline V gene (reference sequence). The CDR3 loop reads CASSRTIGYEQYF. The DNA of the CDR3 is TGTGCCAGTAGTAGGACGATCGGCTACGAGCAGTACTTC.

This chain connects TRBV9 to TRBJ2-3; possible D gene TRBD2, 5 bases. The CDR3 length is 17 residues. Germline V lookup: CDR1 SGDLS, CDR2 YYNGEE. Between the trimmed V and J ends, which lost 0 bases and 0 bases, there was a span of 14 bases. The DNA of the CDR3 is TGTGCCAGCAGCGTAGGGGTTTGGGGAGAGAGCACAGATACGCAGTATTTT. It translates to CASSVGVWGESTDTQYF.